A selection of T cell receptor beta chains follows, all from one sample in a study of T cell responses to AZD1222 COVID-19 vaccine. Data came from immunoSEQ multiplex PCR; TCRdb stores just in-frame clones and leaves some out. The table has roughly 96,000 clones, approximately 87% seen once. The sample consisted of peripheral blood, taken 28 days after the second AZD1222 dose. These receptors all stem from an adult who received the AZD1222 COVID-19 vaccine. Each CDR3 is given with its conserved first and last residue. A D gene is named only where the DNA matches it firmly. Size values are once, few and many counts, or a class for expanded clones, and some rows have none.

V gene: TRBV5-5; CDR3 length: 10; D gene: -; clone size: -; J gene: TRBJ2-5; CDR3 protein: CAGIGETQYF; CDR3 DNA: TGTGCCGGTATAGGCGAGACCCAGTACTTC
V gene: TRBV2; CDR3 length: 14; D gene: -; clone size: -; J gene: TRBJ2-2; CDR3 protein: CASSDFWNTGELFF; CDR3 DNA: TGTGCCAGCAGTGATTTCTGGAACACCGGGGAGCTGTTTTTT
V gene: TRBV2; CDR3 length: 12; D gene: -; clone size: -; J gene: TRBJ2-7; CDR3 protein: CASRGAAYEQYF; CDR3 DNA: TGTGCCAGCAGGGGGGCGGCCTACGAGCAGTACTTC
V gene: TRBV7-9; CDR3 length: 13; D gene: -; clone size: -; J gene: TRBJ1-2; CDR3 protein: CASSYAGRPGYTF; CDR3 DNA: TGTGCCAGCAGCTACGCAGGGAGACCTGGCTACACCTTC
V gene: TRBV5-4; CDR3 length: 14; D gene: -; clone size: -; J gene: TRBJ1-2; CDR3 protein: CASSPRDISYGYTF; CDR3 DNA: TGTGCCAGCAGTCCCCGGGACATCAGCTATGGCTACACCTTC
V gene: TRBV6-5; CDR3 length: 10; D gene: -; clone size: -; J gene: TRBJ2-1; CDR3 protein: CASRKGWKFF; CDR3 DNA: TGTGCCAGCAGGAAAGGGTGGAAGTTCTTC
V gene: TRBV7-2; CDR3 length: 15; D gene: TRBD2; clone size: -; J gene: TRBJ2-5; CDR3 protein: CASSDLGGREETQYF; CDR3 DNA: TGTGCCAGCAGCGATCTAGGCGGGAGGGAAGAGACCCAGTACTTC
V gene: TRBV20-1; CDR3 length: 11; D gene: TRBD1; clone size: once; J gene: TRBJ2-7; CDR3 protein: CSAGQIYEQYF; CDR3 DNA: TGCAGTGCGGGACAGATTTACGAGCAGTACTTC
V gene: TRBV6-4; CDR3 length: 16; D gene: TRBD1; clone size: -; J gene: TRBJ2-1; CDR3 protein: CASSDSLQGADNEQFF; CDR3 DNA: TGTGCCAGCAGTGACTCGTTACAGGGGGCGGACAATGAGCAGTTCTTC
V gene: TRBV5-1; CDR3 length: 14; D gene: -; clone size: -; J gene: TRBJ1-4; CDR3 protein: CASSGTGREEKLFF; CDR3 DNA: TGCGCCAGCAGCGGAACAGGGAGAGAGGAAAAACTGTTTTTT
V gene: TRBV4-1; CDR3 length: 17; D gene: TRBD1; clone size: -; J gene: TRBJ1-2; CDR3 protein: CASSQLGQGVGIYGYTF; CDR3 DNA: TGCGCCAGCAGCCAACTTGGACAGGGGGTAGGAATCTATGGCTACACCTTC
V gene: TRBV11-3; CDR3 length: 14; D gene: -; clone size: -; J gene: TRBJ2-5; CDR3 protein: CASSFGLSQETQYF; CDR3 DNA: TGTGCCAGCAGCTTCGGACTGTCTCAAGAGACCCAGTACTTC
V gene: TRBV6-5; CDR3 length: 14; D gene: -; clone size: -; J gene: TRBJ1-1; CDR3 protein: CASTRRGGSGEAFF; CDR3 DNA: TGTGCCAGCACCCGTCGGGGCGGATCCGGGGAAGCTTTCTTT
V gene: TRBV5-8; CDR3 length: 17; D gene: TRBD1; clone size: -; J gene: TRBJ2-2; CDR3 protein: CASSLARGTGITGELFF; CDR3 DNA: TGTGCCAGCAGCTTGGCTCGCGGGACAGGGATAACCGGGGAGCTGTTTTTT
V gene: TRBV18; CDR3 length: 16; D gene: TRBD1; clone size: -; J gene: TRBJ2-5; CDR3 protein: CASSPGDRGHQETQYF; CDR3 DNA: TGTGCCAGCTCACCAGGGGACAGGGGGCACCAAGAGACCCAGTACTTC
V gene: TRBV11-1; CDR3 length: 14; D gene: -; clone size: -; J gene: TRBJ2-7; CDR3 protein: CASGVRGQEYEQYF; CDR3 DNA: TGTGCCAGCGGGGTACGGGGGCAAGAGTACGAGCAGTACTTC